The entry below describes one T cell receptor (beta chain). Its matching antigen is unknown. This sample is drawn from a study of blood T cells in healthy people across ages. Whole-study results and caveats: Strongly correlated with naive T cell percentage was TCR beta diversity. Investigators treated diversity estimates from one million T cells as underestimates.

Per the germline V gene, CDR1 is SGHDT and CDR2 is YYEEEE. V lost 4 bases and J lost 0; bases outside the gene matches: 14. This CDR3 has 19 residues. A sample-barcoded 5' primer and a J-beta primer mix were used in a second PCR of about 6 to 12 cycles. One entry per CDR3 protein, called by TCRdb with MiXCR from the 5' RACE reads. Of about 640,000 distinct CDR3 sequences in the sample, 58% were seen once. The chain uses TRBV5-6 and TRBJ2-1, with 9 bases that match TRBD2. Source material: blood. The TCR comes from a man aged 60 to 69 in good health. CDR3 DNA: TGTGCCAGCAGCGGTCCCCCCCCTAGCGGGGTCGTCTCCTACAATGAGCAGTTCTTC. Translated, it gives CASSGPPPSGVVSYNEQFF. Combining the CDR3 with reference TRBV5-6 and TRBJ2-1 gives the whole variable domain DAGVTQSPTHLIKTRGQQVTLRCSPKSGHDTVSWYQQALGQGPQFIFQYYEEEERQRGNFPDRFSGHQFPNYSSELNVNALLLGDSALYLCASSGPPPSGVVSYNEQFFGPGTRLTVL.